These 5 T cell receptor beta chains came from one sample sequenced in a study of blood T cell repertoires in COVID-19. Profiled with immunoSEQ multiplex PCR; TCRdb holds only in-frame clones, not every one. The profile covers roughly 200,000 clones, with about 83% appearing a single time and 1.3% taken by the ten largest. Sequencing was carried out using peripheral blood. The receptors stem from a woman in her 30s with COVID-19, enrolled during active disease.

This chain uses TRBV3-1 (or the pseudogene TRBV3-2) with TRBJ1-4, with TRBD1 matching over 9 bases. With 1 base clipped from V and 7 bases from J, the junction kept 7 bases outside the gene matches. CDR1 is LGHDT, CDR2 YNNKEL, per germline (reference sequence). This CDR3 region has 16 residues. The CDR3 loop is CASSQGTGGSGEKLFF. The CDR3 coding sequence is TGTGCCAGCAGCCAAGGTACAGGGGGCTCTGGTGAAAAACTGTTTTTT.

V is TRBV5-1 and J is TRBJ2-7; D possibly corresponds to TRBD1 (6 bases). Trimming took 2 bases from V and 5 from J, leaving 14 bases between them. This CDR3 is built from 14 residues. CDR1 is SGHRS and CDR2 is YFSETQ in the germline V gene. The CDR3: CASSFFRGDDEQYF. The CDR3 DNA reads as TGCGCCAGCAGCTTTTTCAGGGGTGATGACGAGCAGTACTTC.

CDR3 loop: CASSKPASPQETQYF. CDR3 nucleotides: TGTGCCAGCAGCAAACCAGCGTCCCCCCAAGAGACCCAGTACTTC. This sequence joins TRBV21-1 and TRBJ2-5; no DNA check was done on the table's D call, TRBD2. TRBV21-1 is given as a pseudogene. The CDR3 totals 15 residues.

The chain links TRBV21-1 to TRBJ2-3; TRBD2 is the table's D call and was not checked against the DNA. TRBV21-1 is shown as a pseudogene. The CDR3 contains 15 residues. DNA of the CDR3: TGTGCCAGCAGCACGGGGAAGACCTGCACATATACGCAGTATTTT. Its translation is CASSTGKTCTYTQYF.

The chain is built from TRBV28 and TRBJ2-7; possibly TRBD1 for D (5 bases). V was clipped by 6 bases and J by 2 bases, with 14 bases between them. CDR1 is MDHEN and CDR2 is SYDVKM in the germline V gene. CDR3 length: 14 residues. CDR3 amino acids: CASSPRQLTYEQYF. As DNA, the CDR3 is TGTGCCAGCAGCCCCCGACAGTTAACCTACGAGCAGTACTTC.